Sequencing of this T cell receptor (beta chain) was carried out in a study of early T cells in non-severe SARS-CoV-2 infection. At the level of the study: Sequencing targeted bulk RNA from unsorted whole blood, leaving chains unpaired.

cDNA molecules, individually, were tagged with unique molecular identifiers. TCRdb re-called the 5' RACE reads through MiXCR, storing one row per CDR3 protein. The sample lists fewer than 100,000 distinct CDR3 sequences; more than 5% were seen once. The sequenced sample consisted of whole blood. The TCR sequence derives from an adult who was a healthcare worker with PCR-confirmed SARS-CoV-2 infection or an uninfected control (not recorded which).

The CDR3 DNA sequence: TGCGCCAGCAGCTTGTCTCGCGGGGCCCACGAGCAGTACTTC. It specifies CASSLSRGAHEQYF. The chain carries TRBV5-1 and TRBJ2-7, with a tentative D call TRBD2 (6 bases). The V gene's germline CDR1 is SGHRS and CDR2 YFSETQ. V lost 1 base, J lost 5 bases, and 13 bases lay in between. This CDR3 contains 14 residues.